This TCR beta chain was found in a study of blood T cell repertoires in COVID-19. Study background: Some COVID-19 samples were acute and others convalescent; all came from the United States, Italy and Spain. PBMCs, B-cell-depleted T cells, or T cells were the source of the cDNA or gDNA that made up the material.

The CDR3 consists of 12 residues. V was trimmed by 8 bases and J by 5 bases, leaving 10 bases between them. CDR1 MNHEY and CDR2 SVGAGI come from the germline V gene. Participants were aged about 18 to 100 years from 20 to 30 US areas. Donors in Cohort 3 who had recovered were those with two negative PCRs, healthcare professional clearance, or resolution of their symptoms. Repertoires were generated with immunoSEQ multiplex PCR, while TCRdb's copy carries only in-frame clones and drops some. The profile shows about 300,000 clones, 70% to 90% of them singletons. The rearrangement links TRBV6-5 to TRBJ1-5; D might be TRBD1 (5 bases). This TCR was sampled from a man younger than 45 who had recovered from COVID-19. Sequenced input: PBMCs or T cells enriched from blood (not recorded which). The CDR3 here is CASGRGDQPQHF. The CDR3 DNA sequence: TGTGCCAGCGGTCGGGGGGATCAGCCCCAGCATTTT.